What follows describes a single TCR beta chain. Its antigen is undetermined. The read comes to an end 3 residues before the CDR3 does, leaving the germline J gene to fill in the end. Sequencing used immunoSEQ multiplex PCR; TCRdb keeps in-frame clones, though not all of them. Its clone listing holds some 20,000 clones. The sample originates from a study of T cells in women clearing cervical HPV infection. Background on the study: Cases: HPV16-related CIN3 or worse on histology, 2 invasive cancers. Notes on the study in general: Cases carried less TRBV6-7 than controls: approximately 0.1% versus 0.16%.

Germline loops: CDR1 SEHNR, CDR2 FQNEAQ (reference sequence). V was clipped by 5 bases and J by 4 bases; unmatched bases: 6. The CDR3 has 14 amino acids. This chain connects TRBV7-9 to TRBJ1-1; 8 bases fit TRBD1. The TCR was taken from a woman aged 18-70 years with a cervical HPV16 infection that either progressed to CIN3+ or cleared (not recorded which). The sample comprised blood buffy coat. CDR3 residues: CASSAQGAGTEAFF. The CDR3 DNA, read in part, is TGTGCCAGCAGCGCCCAGGGGGCGGGCACTGAA. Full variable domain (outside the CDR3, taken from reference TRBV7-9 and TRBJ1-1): DTGVSQNPRHKITKRGQNVTFRCDPISEHNRLYWYRQTLGQGPEFLTYFQNEAQLEKSRLLSDRFSAERPKGSFSTLEIQRTEQGDSAMYLCASSAQGAGTEAFFGQGTRLTVV.